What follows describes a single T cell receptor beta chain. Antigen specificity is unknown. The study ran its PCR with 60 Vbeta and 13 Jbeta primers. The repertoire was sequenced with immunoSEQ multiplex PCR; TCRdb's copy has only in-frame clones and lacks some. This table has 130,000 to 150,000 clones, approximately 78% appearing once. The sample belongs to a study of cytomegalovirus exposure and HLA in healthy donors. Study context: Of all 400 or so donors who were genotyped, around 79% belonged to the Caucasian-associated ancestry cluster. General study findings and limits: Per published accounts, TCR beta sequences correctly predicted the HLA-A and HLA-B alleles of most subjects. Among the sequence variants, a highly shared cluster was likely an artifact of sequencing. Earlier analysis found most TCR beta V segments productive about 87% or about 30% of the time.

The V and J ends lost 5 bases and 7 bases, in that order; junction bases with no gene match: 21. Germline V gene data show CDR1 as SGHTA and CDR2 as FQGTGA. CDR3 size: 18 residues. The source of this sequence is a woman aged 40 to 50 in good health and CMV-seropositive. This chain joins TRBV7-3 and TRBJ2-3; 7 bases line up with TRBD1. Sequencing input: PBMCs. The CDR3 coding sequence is TGTGCCAGCAGCCCGATCTTAGGGACAGCCGGTTCATATAATACGCAGTATTTT. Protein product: CASSPILGTAGSYNTQYF. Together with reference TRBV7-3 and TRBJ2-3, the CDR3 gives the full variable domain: GAGVSQTPSNKVTEKGKYVELRCDPISGHTALYWYRQSLGQGPEFLIYFQGTGAADDSGLPNDRFFAVRPEGSVSTLKIQRTERGDSAVYLCASSPILGTAGSYNTQYFGPGTRLTVL.